This T cell receptor beta chain was recovered during a study of CD8+ T cells in alopecia areata. Study-wide results and limits: Scalp specimens additionally yield sequences from normal skin's resident alphabeta T cells.

The authors extracted RNA and reverse transcribed it into cDNA as the sequencing template. This table comes from immunoSEQ multiplex PCR, and its TCRdb copy is limited to in-frame clones, with some not included. The data contain 120,000 or so clones, roughly 54% of them singletons. Germline values: CDR1 SGHTA, CDR2 FQGNSA. The length of the CDR3 is 13 residues. Deletions cut 5 bases from V and 0 bases from J, with 6 bases between. This clone was observed a handful of times. Its antigen is unidentified. The same CDR3 can be traced to other DNA sequences in this sample. The sequences come from CD4+ T cells sorted from blood, collected at week 0. The receptor's source is a human donor with alopecia areata. The chain joins TRBV7-2 to TRBJ2-3; tentatively, D is TRBD1 (5 bases). CDR3 DNA sequence: TGTGCCAGCAGCGCAGGGAGCACAGATACGCAGTATTTT. Translating gives CASSAGSTDTQYF.